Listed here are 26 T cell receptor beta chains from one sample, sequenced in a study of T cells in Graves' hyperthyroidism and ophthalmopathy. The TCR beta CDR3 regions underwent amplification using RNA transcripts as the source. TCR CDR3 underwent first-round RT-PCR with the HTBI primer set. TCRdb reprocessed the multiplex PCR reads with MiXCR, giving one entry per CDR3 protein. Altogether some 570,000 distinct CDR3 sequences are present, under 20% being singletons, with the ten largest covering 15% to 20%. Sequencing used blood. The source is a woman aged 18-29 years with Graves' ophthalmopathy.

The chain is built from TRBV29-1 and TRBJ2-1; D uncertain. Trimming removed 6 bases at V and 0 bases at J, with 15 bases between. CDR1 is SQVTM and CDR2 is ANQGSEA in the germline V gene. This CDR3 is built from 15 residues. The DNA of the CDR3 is TGCAGCGTCCTATCTTTCAGGAGCTCCTACAATGAGCAGTTCTTC. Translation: CSVLSFRSSYNEQFF.

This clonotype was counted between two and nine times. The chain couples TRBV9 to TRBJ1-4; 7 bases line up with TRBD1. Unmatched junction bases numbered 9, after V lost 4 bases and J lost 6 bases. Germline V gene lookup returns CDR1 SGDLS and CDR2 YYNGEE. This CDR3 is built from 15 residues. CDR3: CASSPGTEVYEKLFF. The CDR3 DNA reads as TGTGCCAGCAGCCCAGGGACAGAGGTGTATGAAAAACTGTTTTTT.

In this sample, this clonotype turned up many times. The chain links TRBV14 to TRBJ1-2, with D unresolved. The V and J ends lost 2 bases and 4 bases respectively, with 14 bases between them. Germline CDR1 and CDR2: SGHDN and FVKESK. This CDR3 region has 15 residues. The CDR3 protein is CASSQTHFPIYGYTF. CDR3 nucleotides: TGTGCCAGCAGCCAAACCCACTTTCCAATCTATGGCTACACCTTC.

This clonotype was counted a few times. The CDR3 loop reads CSARVGELISEQFF. CDR3 bases: TGCAGTGCTAGAGTCGGGGAGTTAATTTCTGAGCAGTTCTTC. This chain links TRBV20-1 with TRBJ2-1; perhaps TRBD2 as D (5 bases). With 1 base removed from V and 9 bases from J, the gap between germline ends came to 16 bases. The CDR3 length is 14 residues. Germline lookup yields CDR1 DFQATT and CDR2 SNEGSKA (reference sequence).

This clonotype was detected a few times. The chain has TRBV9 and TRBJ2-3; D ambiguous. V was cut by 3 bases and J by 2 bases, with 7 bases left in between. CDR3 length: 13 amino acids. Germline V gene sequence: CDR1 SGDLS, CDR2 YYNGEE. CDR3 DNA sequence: TGTGCCAGCAGCGCTGGCGTCACAGATACGCAGTATTTT. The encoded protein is CASSAGVTDTQYF.

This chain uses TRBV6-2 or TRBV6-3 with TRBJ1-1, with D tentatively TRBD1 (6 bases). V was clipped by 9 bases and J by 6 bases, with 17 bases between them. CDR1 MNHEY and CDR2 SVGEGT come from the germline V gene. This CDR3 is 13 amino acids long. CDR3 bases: TGTGCCAGGTACAGGGAGGAGGTCGCTGAAGCTTTCTTT. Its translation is CARYREEVAEAFF.

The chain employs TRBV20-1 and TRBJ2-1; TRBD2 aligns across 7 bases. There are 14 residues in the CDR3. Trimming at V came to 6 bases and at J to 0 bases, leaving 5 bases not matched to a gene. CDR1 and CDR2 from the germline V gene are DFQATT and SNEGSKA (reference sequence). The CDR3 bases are TGCAGTGCGAGGCTAGCGGCCTCCTACAATGAGCAGTTCTTC. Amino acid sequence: CSARLAASYNEQFF.

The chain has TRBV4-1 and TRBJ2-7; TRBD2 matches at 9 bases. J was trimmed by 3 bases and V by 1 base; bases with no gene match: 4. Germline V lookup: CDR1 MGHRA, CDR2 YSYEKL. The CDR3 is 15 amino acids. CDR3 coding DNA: TGCGCCAGCAGCCAAGTGGTAGCGGGGGACTACGAGCAGTACTTC. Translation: CASSQVVAGDYEQYF.

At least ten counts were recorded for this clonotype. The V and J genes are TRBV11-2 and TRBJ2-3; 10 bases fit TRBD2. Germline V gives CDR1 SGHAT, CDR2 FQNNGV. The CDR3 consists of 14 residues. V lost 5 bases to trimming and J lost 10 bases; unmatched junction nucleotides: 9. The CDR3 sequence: CASSPTPTSGAQYF. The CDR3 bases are TGTGCCAGCAGCCCTACCCCCACTAGCGGGGCGCAGTATTTT.

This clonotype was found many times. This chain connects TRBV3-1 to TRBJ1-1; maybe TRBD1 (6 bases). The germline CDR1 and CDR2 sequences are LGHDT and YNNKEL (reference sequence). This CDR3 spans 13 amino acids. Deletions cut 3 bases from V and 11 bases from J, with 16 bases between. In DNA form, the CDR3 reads TGTGCCAGCAGCCACCGGGCGGGGGCTTATGCTTTCTTT. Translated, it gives CASSHRAGAYAFF.

The CDR3, as DNA: TGTGCCAGCAGACTAGCGGGGATTAGCACAGATACGCAGTATTTT. Amino acid sequence: CASRLAGISTDTQYF. The V gene is TRBV28, the J gene TRBJ2-3; the match to TRBD2 covers 10 bases. Trimming took 6 bases from V and 0 from J; bases not matched to a gene: 3. The germline V gene encodes CDR1 MDHEN and CDR2 SYDVKM. There are 15 residues in the CDR3.

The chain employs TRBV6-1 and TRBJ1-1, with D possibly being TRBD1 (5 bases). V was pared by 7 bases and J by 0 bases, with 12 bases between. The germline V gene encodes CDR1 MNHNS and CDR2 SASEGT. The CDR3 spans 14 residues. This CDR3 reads CASNRDGLNTEAFF. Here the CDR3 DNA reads TGTGCCAGCAACCGGGACGGATTGAACACTGAAGCTTTCTTT.

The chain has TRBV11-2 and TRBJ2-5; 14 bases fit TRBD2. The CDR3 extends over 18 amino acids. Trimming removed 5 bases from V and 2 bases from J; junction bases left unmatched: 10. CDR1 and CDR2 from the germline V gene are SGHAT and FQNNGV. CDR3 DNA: TGTGCCAGCAGCCCTCGGGGGGGACTAGCGGGAGAACAAGAGACCCAGTACTTC. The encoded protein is CASSPRGGLAGEQETQYF.

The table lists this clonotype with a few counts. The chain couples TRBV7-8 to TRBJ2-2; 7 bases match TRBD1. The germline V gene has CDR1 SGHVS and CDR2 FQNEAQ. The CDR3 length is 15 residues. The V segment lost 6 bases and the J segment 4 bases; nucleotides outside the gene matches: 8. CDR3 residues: CASRERQGGTGELFF. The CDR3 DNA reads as TGTGCCAGCAGGGAACGACAGGGCGGCACCGGGGAGCTGTTTTTT.

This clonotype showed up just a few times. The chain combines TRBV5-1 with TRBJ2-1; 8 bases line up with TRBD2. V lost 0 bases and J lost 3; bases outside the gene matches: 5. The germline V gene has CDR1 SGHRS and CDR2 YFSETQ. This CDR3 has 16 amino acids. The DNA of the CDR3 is TGCGCCAGCAGCTTGGGAGGAGCGGGGGACTACAATGAGCAGTTCTTC. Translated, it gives CASSLGGAGDYNEQFF.

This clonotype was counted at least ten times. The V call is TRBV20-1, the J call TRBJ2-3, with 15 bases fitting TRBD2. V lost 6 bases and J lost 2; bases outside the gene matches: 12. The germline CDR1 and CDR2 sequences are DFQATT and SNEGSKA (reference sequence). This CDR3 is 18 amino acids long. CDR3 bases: TGCAGTGCAATATCTGGGACTAGCGGGGGGTCCATCACAGATACGCAGTATTTT. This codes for CSAISGTSGGSITDTQYF.

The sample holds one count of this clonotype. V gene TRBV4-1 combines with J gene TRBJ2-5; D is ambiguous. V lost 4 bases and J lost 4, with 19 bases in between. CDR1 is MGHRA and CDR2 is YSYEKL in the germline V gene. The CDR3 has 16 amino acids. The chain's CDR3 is CASSRGSFSSGETQYF. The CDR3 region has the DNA TGCGCCAGCAGCCGTGGTTCGTTCTCTTCGGGAGAGACCCAGTACTTC.

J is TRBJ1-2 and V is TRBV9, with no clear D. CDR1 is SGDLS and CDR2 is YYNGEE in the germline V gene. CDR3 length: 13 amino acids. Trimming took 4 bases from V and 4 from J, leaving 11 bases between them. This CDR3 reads CASSPASPYGYTF. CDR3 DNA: TGTGCCAGCAGCCCCGCCAGTCCCTATGGCTACACCTTC. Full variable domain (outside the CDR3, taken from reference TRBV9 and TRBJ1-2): DSGVTQTPKHLITATGQRVTLRCSPRSGDLSVYWYQQSLDQGLQFLIQYYNGEERAKGNILERFSAQQFPDLHSELNLSSLELGDSALYFCASSPASPYGYTFGSGTRLTVV.

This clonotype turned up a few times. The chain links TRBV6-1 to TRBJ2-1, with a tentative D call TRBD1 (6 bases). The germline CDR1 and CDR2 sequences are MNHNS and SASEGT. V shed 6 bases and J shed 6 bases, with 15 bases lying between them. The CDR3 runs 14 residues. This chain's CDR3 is CASSQGTGINEQFF. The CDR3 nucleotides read TGTGCCAGCAGCCAAGGTACAGGGATCAATGAGCAGTTCTTC.

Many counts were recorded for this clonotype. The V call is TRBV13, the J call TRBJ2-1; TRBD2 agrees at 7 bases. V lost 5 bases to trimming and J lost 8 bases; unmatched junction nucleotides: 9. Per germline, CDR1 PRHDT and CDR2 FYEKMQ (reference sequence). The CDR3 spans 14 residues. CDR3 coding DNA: TGTGCCAGCAGCGGGGGACTAACTAGCGATGAGCAGTTCTTC. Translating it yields CASSGGLTSDEQFF.

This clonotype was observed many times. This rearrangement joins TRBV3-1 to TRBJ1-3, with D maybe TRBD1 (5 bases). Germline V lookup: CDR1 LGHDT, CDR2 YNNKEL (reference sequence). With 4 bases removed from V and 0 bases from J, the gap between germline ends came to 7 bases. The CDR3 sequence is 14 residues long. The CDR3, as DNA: TGTGCCAGCAGCCCAGGGATCTCTGGAAACACCATATATTTT. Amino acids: CASSPGISGNTIYF.

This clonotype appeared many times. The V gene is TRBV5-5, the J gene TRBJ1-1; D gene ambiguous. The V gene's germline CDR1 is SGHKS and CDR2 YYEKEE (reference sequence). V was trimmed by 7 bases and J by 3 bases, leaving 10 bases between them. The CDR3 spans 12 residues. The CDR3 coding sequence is TGTGCCAGCCTGTTGGTGGACACTGAAGCTTTCTTT. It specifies CASLLVDTEAFF.

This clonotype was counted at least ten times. The CDR3 here is CASKGGGTTNYGYTF. The CDR3, as DNA: TGTGCCAGCAAAGGTGGAGGGACTACTAACTATGGCTACACCTTC. The chain combines TRBV28 with TRBJ1-2, with D possibly matching TRBD1 (5 bases). Germline CDR1 and CDR2: MDHEN and SYDVKM. This CDR3 has 15 residues. V gave up 7 bases and J gave up 0 bases, with 15 bases separating them.

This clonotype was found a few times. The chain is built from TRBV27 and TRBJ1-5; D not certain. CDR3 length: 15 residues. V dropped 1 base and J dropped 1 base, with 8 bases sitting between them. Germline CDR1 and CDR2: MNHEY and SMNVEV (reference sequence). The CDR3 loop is CASSLLMDSNQPQHF. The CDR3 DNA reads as TGTGCCAGCAGTTTATTGATGGACAGCAATCAGCCCCAGCATTTT.

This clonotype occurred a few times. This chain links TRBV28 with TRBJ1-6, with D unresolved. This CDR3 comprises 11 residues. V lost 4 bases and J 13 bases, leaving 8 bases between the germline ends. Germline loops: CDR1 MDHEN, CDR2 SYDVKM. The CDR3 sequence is CASSWMGPLHF. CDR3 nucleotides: TGTGCCAGCAGTTGGATGGGGCCCCTCCACTTT.

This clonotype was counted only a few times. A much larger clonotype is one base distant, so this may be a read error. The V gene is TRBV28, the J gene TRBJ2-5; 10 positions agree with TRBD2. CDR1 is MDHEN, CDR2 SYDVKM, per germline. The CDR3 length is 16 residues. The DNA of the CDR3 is TGTGCCGGCAGTCCTCGGACTAGCGGAGGGGAAGAGACCCAGTACTTC. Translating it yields CAGSPRTSGGEETQYF.